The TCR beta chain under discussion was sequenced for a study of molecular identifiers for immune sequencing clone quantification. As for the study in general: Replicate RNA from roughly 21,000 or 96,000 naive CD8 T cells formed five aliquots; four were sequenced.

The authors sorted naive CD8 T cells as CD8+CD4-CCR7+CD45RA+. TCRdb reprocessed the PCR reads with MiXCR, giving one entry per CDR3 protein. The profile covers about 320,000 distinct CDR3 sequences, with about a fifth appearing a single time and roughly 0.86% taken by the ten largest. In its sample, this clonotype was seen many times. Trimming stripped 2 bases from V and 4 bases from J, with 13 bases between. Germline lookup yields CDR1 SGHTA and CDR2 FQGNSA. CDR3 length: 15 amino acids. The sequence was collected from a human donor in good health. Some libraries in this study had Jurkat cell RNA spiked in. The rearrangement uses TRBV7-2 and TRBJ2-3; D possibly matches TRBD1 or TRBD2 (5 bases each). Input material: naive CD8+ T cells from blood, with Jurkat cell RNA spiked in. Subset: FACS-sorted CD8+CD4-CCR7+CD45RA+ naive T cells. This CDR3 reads CASSLPGWGPDTQYF. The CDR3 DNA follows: TGTGCCAGCAGCTTACCGGGTTGGGGACCAGATACGCAGTATTTT.